The 5 T cell receptor beta chains below were found in one sample sequenced in a study of shared clonotypes between healthy human individuals. The assay was immunoSEQ multiplex PCR, and TCRdb's table has in-frame clones only and misses some. The sample records around 2.3 million clones, approximately 94% being singletons. Input material: naive CD4+ T cells sorted from blood. Subset denoted: CD45RA+ positively selected. Every receptor here comes from a man between 18 and 35 years old in good health.

This rearrangement joins TRBV5-5 to TRBJ1-2; TRBD1 agrees at 11 bases. CDR1 and CDR2 (germline): SGHKS, YYEKEE (reference sequence). V was clipped by 3 bases and J by 9 bases; unmatched bases: 13. The CDR3 has 16 amino acids. The CDR3: CASSSPAGDRGNSYTF. The CDR3 DNA is TGTGCCAGCAGCTCTCCGGCTGGGGACAGGGGGAATAGCTACACCTTC.

V and J are TRBV9 and TRBJ2-5; 9 positions match TRBD2. Unmatched junction bases numbered 9, after V lost 5 bases and J lost 1 base. Per germline, CDR1 SGDLS and CDR2 YYNGEE. The CDR3 contains 16 residues. CDR3 protein: CASSSPGLAGQETQYF. CDR3 sequence (DNA): TGTGCCAGCAGTTCTCCGGGACTAGCAGGCCAAGAGACCCAGTACTTC.

This chain joins TRBV7-9 and TRBJ1-1, with 7 bases fitting TRBD1. With 2 bases clipped from V and 8 bases from J, the junction kept 5 bases outside the gene matches. Germline V gene sequence: CDR1 SEHNR, CDR2 FQNEAQ (reference sequence). The CDR3 runs to 13 residues. The CDR3 here is CASSLTTGAEAFF. In DNA form, the CDR3 reads TGTGCCAGCAGCTTAACTACAGGGGCGGAAGCTTTCTTT.

Comment on this clone: This same CDR3 is encoded by further DNA sequences in the sample. V gene TRBV7-9 combines with J gene TRBJ2-5, with 10 positions matching TRBD1. The CDR3 runs to 15 residues. CDR1 and CDR2 from the germline V gene are SEHNR and FQNEAQ (reference sequence). With 1 base clipped from V and 4 bases from J, the junction kept 3 bases outside the gene matches. The DNA of the CDR3 is TGTGCCAGCAGCTTAGGGACAGGGGGAGGAGAGACCCAGTACTTC. Its translation is CASSLGTGGGETQYF.

The genes are TRBV6-1 and TRBJ2-7; D unresolved. The CDR3 runs to 13 residues. Between the trimmed V and J ends, which lost 2 bases and 3 bases, there was a span of 8 bases. The germline V gene encodes CDR1 MNHNS and CDR2 SASEGT. CDR3 protein: CASSESGLYEQYF. DNA for the CDR3: TGTGCCAGCAGTGAATCAGGCCTCTACGAGCAGTACTTC.